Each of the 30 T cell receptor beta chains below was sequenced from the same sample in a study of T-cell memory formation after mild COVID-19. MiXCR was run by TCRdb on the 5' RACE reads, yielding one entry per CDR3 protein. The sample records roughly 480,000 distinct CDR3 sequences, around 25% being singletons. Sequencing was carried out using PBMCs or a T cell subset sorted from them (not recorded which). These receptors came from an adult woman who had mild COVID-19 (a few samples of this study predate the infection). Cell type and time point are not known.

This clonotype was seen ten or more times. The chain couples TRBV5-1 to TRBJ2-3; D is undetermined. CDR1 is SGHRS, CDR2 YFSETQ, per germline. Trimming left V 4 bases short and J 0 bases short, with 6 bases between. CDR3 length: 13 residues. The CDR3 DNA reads TGCGCCAGCAGCGTTCCGAGCACAGATACGCAGTATTTT. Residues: CASSVPSTDTQYF.

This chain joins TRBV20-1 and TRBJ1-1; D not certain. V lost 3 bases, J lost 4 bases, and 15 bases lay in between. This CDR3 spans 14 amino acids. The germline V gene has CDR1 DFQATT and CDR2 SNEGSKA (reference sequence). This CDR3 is CSARDAAVFTEAFF. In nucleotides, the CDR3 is TGCAGTGCTAGGGACGCAGCGGTGTTCACTGAAGCTTTCTTT.

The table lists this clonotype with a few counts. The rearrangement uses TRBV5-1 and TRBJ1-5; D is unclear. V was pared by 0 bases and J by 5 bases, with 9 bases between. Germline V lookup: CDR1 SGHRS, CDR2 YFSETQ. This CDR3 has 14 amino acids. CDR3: CASSLDLGDQPQHF. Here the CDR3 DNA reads TGCGCCAGCAGCTTGGATTTAGGAGATCAGCCCCAGCATTTT. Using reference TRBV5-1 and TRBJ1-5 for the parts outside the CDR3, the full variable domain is KAGVTQTPRYLIKTRGQQVTLSCSPISGHRSVSWYQQTPGQGLQFLFEYFSETQRNKGNFPGRFSGRQFSNSRSEMNVSTLELGDSALYLCASSLDLGDQPQHFGDGTRLSIL.

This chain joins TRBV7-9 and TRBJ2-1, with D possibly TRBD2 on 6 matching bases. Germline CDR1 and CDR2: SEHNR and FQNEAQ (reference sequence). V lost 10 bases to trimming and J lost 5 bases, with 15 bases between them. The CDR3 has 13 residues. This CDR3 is CATRDWRDNEQFF. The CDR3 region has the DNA TGTGCCACCCGGGACTGGAGGGACAATGAGCAGTTCTTC.

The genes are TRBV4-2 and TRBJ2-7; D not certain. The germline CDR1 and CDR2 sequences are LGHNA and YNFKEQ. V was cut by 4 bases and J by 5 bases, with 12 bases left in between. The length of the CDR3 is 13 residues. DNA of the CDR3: TGTGCCAGCAGCCGAGCGAGGCCCCACGAGCAGTACTTC. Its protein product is CASSRARPHEQYF.

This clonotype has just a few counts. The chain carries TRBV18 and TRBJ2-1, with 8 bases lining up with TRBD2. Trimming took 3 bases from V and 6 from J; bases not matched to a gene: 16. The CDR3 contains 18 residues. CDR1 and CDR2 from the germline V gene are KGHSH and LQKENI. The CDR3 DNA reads TGTGCCAGCTCACCGGCGGTTTTCGGAGCGGGAGCCCTCAATGAGCAGTTCTTC. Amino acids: CASSPAVFGAGALNEQFF.

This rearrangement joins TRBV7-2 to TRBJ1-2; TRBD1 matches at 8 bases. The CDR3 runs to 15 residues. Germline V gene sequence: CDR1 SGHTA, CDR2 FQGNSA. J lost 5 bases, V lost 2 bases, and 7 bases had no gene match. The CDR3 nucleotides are TGTGCCAGCAGCTTAACCTCAGACAGGGGTTATGGCTACACCTTC. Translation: CASSLTSDRGYGYTF.

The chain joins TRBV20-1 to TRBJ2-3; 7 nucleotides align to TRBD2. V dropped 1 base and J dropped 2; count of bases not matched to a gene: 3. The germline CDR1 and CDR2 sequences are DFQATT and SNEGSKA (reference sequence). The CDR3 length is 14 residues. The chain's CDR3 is CSARGAGVTDTQYF. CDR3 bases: TGCAGTGCTAGAGGGGCGGGAGTCACAGATACGCAGTATTTT.

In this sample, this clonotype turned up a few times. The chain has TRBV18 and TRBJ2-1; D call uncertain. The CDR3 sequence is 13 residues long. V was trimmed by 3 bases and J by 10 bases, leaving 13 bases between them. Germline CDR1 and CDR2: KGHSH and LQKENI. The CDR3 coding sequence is TGTGCCAGCTCACCGACAATGGATAAAGAGCAGTTCTTC. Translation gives CASSPTMDKEQFF.

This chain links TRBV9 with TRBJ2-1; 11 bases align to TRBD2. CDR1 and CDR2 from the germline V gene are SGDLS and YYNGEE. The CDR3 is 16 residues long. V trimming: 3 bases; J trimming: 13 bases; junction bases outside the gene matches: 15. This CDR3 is CASSERTSGPAGEQFF. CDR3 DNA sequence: TGTGCCAGCAGCGAGCGGACTAGCGGGCCGGCGGGGGAACAGTTCTTC.

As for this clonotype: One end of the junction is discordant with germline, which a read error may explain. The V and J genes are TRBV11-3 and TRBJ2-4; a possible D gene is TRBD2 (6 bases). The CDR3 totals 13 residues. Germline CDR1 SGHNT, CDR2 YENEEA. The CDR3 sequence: CASSFMEPGLTPF. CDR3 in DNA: TGTGCCAGCAGCTTTATGGAGCCGGGACTCACCCCCTTC.

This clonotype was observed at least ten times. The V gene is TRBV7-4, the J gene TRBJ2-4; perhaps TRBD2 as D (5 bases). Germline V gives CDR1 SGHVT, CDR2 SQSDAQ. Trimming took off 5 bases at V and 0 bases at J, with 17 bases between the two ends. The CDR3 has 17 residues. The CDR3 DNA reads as TGTGCCAGCAGCCTACCAGTTCGCGGACTAGCCAAAAACATTCAGTACTTC. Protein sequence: CASSLPVRGLAKNIQYF.

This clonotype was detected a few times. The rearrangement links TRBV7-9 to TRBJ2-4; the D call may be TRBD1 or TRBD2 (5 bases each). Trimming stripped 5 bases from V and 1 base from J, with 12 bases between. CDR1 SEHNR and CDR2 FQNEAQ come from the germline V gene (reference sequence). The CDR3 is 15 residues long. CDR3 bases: TGTGCCAGCAGCCTCGGGACCGGGGCCAAAAACATTCAGTACTTC. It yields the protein CASSLGTGAKNIQYF.

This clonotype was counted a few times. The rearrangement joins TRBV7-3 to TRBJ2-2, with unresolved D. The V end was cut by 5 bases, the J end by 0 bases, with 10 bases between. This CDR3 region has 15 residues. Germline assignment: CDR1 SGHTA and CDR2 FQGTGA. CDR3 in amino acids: CASSPRFANTGELFF. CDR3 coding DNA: TGTGCCAGCAGCCCCAGATTCGCGAACACCGGGGAGCTGTTTTTT. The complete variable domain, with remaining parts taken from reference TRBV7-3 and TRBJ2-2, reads GAGVSQTPSNKVTEKGKYVELRCDPISGHTALYWYRQSLGQGPEFLIYFQGTGAADDSGLPNDRFFAVRPEGSVSTLKIQRTERGDSAVYLCASSPRFANTGELFFGEGSRLTVL.

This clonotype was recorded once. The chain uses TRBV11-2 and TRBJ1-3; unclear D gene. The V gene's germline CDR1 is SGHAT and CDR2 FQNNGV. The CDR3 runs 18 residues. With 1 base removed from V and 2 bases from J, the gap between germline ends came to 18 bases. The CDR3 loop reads CASSLVDPGPYTGNTIYF. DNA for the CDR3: TGTGCCAGCAGCTTAGTCGATCCCGGGCCGTACACTGGAAACACCATATATTTT.

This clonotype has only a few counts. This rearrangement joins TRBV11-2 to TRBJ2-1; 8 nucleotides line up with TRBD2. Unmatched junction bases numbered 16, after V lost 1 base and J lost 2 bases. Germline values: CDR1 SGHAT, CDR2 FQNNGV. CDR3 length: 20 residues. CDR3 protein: CASSLAFSRSGRWAYNEQFF. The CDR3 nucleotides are TGTGCCAGCAGCTTAGCATTTAGCCGCAGCGGGAGATGGGCCTACAATGAGCAGTTCTTC.

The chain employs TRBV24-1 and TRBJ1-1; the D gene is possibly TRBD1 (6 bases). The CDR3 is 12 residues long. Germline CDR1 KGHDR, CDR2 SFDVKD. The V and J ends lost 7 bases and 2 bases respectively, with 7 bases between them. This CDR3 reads CATRQGNTEAFF. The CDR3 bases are TGTGCCACCAGACAGGGAAACACTGAAGCTTTCTTT.

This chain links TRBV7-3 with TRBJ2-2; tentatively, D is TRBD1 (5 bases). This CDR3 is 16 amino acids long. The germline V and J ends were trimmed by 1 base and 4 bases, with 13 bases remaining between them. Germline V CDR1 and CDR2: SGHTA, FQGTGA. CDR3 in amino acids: CASSLMSGMVTGELFF. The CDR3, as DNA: TGTGCCAGCAGCTTAATGTCAGGGATGGTCACCGGGGAGCTGTTTTTT.

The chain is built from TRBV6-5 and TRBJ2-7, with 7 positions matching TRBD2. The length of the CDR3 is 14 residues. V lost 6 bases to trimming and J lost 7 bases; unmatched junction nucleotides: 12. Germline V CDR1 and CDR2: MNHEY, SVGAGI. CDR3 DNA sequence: TGTGCCAGCAGCCGATATCGCGGGAGTTATGAGCAGTACTTC. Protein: CASSRYRGSYEQYF.

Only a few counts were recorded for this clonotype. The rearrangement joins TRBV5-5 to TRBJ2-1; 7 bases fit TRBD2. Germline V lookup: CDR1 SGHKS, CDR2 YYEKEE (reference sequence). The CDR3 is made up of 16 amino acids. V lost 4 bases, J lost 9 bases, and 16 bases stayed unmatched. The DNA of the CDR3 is TGTGCCAGCAGCCCCCCCGGGACTATAAACCCACCTGAGCAGTTCTTC. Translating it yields CASSPPGTINPPEQFF.

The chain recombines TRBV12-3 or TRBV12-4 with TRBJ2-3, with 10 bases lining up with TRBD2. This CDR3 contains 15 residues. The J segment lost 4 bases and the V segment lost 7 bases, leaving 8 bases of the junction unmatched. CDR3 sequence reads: CASTPLAGVSDTQYF. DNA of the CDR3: TGTGCCAGCACCCCCCTAGCGGGAGTATCAGATACGCAGTATTTT.

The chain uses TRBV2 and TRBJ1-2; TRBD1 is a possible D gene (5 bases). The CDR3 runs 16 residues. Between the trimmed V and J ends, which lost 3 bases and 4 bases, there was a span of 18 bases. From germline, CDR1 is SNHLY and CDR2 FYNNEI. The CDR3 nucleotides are TGTGCCAGCAGTGAGCAAGGAACAGGACGGAGCTATGGCTACACCTTC. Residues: CASSEQGTGRSYGYTF.

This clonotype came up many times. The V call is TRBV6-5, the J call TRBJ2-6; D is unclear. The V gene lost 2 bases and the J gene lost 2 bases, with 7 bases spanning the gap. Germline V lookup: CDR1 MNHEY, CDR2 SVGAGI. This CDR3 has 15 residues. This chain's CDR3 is CASSYEWTGANVLTF. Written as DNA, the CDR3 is TGTGCCAGCAGTTACGAGTGGACTGGGGCCAACGTCCTGACTTTC.

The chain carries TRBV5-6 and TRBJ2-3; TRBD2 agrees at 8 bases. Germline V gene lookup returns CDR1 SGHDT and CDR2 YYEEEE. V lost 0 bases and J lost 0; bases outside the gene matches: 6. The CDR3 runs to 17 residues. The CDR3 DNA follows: TGTGCCAGCAGCTTGGTGGTTAGCGGGGCTAGCACAGATACGCAGTATTTT. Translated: CASSLVVSGASTDTQYF.

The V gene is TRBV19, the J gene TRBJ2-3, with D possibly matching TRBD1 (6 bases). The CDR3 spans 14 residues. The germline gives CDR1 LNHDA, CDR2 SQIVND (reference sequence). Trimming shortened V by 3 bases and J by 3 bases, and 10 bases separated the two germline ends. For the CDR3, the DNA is TGTGCCAGTAGTATTCATAGGGGGACAGATACGCAGTATTTT. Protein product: CASSIHRGTDTQYF.

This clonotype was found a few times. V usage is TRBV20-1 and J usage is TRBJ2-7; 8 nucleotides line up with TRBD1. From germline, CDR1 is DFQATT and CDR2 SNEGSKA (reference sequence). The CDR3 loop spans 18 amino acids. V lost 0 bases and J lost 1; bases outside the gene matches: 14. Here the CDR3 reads CSARDVISGTGFSYEQYF. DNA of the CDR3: TGCAGTGCTAGAGATGTCATATCCGGGACAGGCTTTTCCTACGAGCAGTACTTC.

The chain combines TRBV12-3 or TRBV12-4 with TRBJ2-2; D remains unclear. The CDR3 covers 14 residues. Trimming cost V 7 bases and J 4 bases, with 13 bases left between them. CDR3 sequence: CASTANPGTGELFF. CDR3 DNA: TGTGCCAGCACCGCGAACCCGGGCACCGGGGAGCTGTTTTTT.

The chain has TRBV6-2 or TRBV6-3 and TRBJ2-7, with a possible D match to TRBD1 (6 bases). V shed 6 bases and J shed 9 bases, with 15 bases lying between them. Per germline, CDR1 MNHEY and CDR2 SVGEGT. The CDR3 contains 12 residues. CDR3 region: CASSQDRKVQYF. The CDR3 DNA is TGTGCCAGCAGCCAGGACAGAAAGGTGCAGTACTTC.

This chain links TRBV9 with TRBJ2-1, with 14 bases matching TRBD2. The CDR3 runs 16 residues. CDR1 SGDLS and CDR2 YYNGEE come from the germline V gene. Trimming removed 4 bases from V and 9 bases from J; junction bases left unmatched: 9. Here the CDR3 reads CASSPPGTSGSIEQFF. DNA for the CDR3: TGTGCCAGCAGCCCACCCGGGACTAGCGGGAGCATTGAGCAGTTCTTC.

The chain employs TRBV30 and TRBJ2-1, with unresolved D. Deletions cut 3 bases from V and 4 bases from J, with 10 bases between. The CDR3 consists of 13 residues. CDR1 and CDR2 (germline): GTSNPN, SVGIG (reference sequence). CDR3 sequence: CAWSSHNYNEQFF. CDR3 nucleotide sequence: TGTGCCTGGAGCTCCCATAATTACAATGAGCAGTTCTTC.